This passage covers 23 T cell receptor beta chains from one sample sequenced in a study of PD-1 blockade in classical Hodgkin lymphoma. Noted time point: cycle 4 day 1 (C4D1), after about 6 weeks of nivolumab. All the patients suffered relapse after autologous stem cell transplantation, and brentuximab vedotin exposure differed. The repertoire was sequenced with immunoSEQ multiplex PCR; TCRdb's copy has only in-frame clones and lacks some. Of 40,000 to 55,000 clones listed, just under 80% were seen once; the top ten hold approximately 35%. The source was peripheral blood mononuclear cells (PBMCs), collected before the fourth cycle of nivolumab. These receptors were obtained from a human donor with classical Hodgkin lymphoma.

The rearrangement joins TRBV4-1 to TRBJ1-1; D might be TRBD1 (5 bases). The CDR3 runs to 14 residues. Per the germline V gene, CDR1 is MGHRA and CDR2 is YSYEKL. V was clipped by 0 bases and J by 3 bases, with 8 bases between them. The CDR3 nucleotides are TGCGCCAGCAGCCAAGATATGGGGGACACTGAAGCTTTCTTT. As protein: CASSQDMGDTEAFF.

V is TRBV6-6 and J is TRBJ1-2, with a tentative D call TRBD1 (5 bases). Germline V gene lookup returns CDR1 MNHNY and CDR2 SVGAGI (reference sequence). V was shortened by 7 bases and J by 3 bases, with 15 bases between the two germline ends. This CDR3 region has 14 residues. The CDR3, as DNA: TGTGCCAGCACCGAGGGAGACAGATACTATGGCTACACCTTC. This translates into CASTEGDRYYGYTF.

In this sample, this clone turned up a few times. The CDR3 coding sequence is TGTGCCACCCCGAGGGACACTGAAGCTTTCTTT. Translation: CATPRDTEAFF. J is TRBJ1-1 and V is TRBV27; no definite D call. CDR1 is MNHEY, CDR2 SMNVEV, per germline (reference sequence). Trimming shortened V by 10 bases and J by 3 bases, and 9 bases separated the two germline ends. CDR3 length: 11 amino acids.

Only one count was recorded for this clone. The chain carries TRBV7-9 and TRBJ2-5, with D possibly TRBD2 on 7 matching bases. Trimming pared 2 bases from V and 5 bases from J, leaving 12 bases between. The CDR3 has 14 amino acids. The V gene's germline CDR1 is SEHNR and CDR2 FQNEAQ (reference sequence). The CDR3 DNA reads as TGTGCCAGCAGCTTAAGGGGGGGCGTGGAGACCCAGTACTTC. Protein sequence: CASSLRGGVETQYF.

This chain links TRBV5-1 with TRBJ2-2; no clear D. Trimming took off 4 bases at V and 4 bases at J, with 17 bases between the two ends. The germline CDR1 and CDR2 sequences are SGHRS and YFSETQ. The CDR3 has 16 amino acids. CDR3 protein: CASSPAALRGTGELFF. The DNA of the CDR3 is TGCGCCAGCAGCCCGGCAGCGCTCCGTGGCACCGGGGAGCTGTTTTTT. Filled out from reference TRBV5-1 and TRBJ2-2, the complete variable domain reads KAGVTQTPRYLIKTRGQQVTLSCSPISGHRSVSWYQQTPGQGLQFLFEYFSETQRNKGNFPGRFSGRQFSNSRSEMNVSTLELGDSALYLCASSPAALRGTGELFFGEGSRLTVL.

J is TRBJ2-7 and V is TRBV4-3, with 8 bases fitting TRBD1. Per the germline V gene, CDR1 is LGHNA and CDR2 is YSLEER. The CDR3 covers 20 residues. V lost 0 bases, J lost 0 bases, and 16 bases stayed unmatched. CDR3 bases: TGCGCCAGCAGCCAAGACGATGTGGGGTTAGTCGGGACAGGCTCCTACGAGCAGTACTTC. The encoded protein is CASSQDDVGLVGTGSYEQYF.

The rearrangement links TRBV5-6 to TRBJ2-1; TRBD1 is a possible D gene (5 bases). V was clipped by 1 base and J by 7 bases, with 12 bases between them. CDR1 is SGHDT and CDR2 is YYEEEE in the germline V gene. This CDR3 has 14 amino acids. The CDR3 region has the DNA TGTGCCAGCAGCTTGACTGTAGGGGTGAATGAGCAGTTCTTC. Translation gives CASSLTVGVNEQFF.

The chain uses TRBV29-1 and TRBJ2-5; 9 positions agree with TRBD1. The germline V gene has CDR1 SQVTM and CDR2 ANQGSEA. The ends lost 3 bases at V and 1 base at J; junction bases unmatched: 3. CDR3 length: 14 residues. As DNA, the CDR3 is TGCAGCGTTGAGTCGGACAGGGGCCAAGAGACCCAGTACTTC. Its protein product is CSVESDRGQETQYF.

The V call is TRBV18, the J call TRBJ2-1; 13 bases line up with TRBD2. The CDR3 spans 18 residues. CDR1 is KGHSH, CDR2 LQKENI, per germline. V was pared by 2 bases and J by 8 bases, with 12 bases of the junction left unmatched. CDR3 bases: TGTGCCAGCTCACCAACCTGGACTAGCGGGGGTGAGCCCCATGAGCAGTTCTTC. It codes for CASSPTWTSGGEPHEQFF. Full variable domain (missing parts from reference TRBV18 and TRBJ2-1): NAGVMQNPRHLVRRRGQEARLRCSPMKGHSHVYWYRQLPEEGLKFMVYLQKENIIDESGMPKERFSAEFPKEGPSILRIQQVVRGDSAAYFCASSPTWTSGGEPHEQFFGPGTRLTVL.

This chain links TRBV14 with TRBJ1-1; the D is unclear. Trimming left V 1 base short and J 1 base short, with 4 bases between. CDR3 length: 13 residues. Germline V gene sequence: CDR1 SGHDN, CDR2 FVKESK. The CDR3 here is CASSQVTNTEAFF. CDR3 nucleotide sequence: TGTGCCAGCAGCCAAGTTACGAACACTGAAGCTTTCTTT.

V is TRBV5-1 and J is TRBJ1-1; D might be TRBD1 (5 bases). The CDR3 length is 17 residues. CDR1 SGHRS and CDR2 YFSETQ come from the germline V gene. The V gene lost 1 base and the J gene lost 0 bases, with 16 bases spanning the gap. CDR3 DNA sequence: TGCGCCAGCAGCTTGCGGGGGAACAATAGATTGAACACTGAAGCTTTCTTT. Protein product: CASSLRGNNRLNTEAFF.

This clone appeared many times. The chain employs TRBV6-6 and TRBJ1-3; D call uncertain. Trimming left V 6 bases short and J 0 bases short, with 15 bases between. The germline CDR1 and CDR2 sequences are MNHNY and SVGAGI (reference sequence). The length of the CDR3 is 16 residues. CDR3 DNA: TGTGCCAGCAGCGACGTGGACGCAGCCTCTGGAAACACCATATATTTT. Translated, it gives CASSDVDAASGNTIYF.

V gene TRBV6-5 combines with J gene TRBJ2-2; no reliable D call. This CDR3 region has 12 residues. V dropped 6 bases and J dropped 7 bases, with 9 bases sitting between them. Germline V gives CDR1 MNHEY, CDR2 SVGAGI. The CDR3 DNA follows: TGTGCCAGCAGCCGGGTTGGCGGGGAGCTGTTTTTT. It translates to CASSRVGGELFF.

The sample holds many counts of this clone. The chain joins TRBV2 to TRBJ1-3, with unresolved D. V lost 1 base and J lost 8, with 6 bases in between. CDR3 size: 12 residues. Germline CDR1 reads SNHLY; CDR2 reads FYNNEI. Here the CDR3 reads CASSEGGYTIYF. In DNA, the CDR3 is TGTGCCAGCAGTGAAGGGGGATACACCATATATTTT.

The chain joins TRBV29-1 to TRBJ1-2; maybe TRBD1 (6 bases). Germline-derived CDR1 and CDR2 are SQVTM and ANQGSEA. The CDR3 length is 11 residues. Deletions cut 5 bases from V and 6 bases from J, with 10 bases between. CDR3 nucleotide sequence: TGCAGCGTTTTGAGGGGGGATGGCTACACCTTC. Its protein product is CSVLRGDGYTF.

For the CDR3, the DNA is TGTGCCAGCAGTTTAGAGGGTACCGGGGAGCTGTTTTTT. Encoded protein: CASSLEGTGELFF. The chain carries TRBV27 and TRBJ2-2; D is perhaps TRBD2 (5 bases). Trimming shortened V by 2 bases and J by 5 bases, and 6 bases separated the two germline ends. The CDR3 loop spans 13 amino acids. CDR1 and CDR2 from the germline V gene are MNHEY and SMNVEV (reference sequence).

This clone was picked up a small number of times. This chain uses TRBV5-1 with TRBJ1-3; the D gene is possibly TRBD1 (6 bases). The germline V gene has CDR1 SGHRS and CDR2 YFSETQ. V lost 4 bases and J 0 bases, leaving 14 bases between the germline ends. CDR3 length: 16 residues. The CDR3 DNA reads TGCGCCAGCAGCCCGACAGGCTCTAACTCTGGAAACACCATATATTTT. It translates to CASSPTGSNSGNTIYF.

The rearrangement uses TRBV10-3 and TRBJ2-3; D remains unclear. Germline V gene sequence: CDR1 ENHRY, CDR2 SYGVKD. The CDR3 runs 12 residues. V gave up 0 bases and J gave up 6 bases, with 4 bases separating them. As DNA, the CDR3 is TGTGCCATCAGTGAGTCGACGGATACGCAGTATTTT. It specifies CAISESTDTQYF.

This chain links TRBV7-3 with TRBJ2-5; D is perhaps TRBD2 (7 bases). Germline V gene sequence: CDR1 SGHTA, CDR2 FQGTGA. This CDR3 region has 15 residues. The V end was cut by 2 bases, the J end by 1 base, with 11 bases between. This chain's CDR3 is CASSLRGARQETQYF. In DNA, the CDR3 is TGTGCCAGCAGCTTACGGGGGGCGCGCCAAGAGACCCAGTACTTC.

The V and J genes are TRBV11-3 and TRBJ2-7; D might be TRBD2 (5 bases). Looked up from germline, CDR1 is SGHNT and CDR2 is YENEEA. Between the trimmed V and J ends, which lost 5 bases and 1 base, there was a span of 18 bases. The CDR3 totals 16 residues. This chain's CDR3 is CASSLYGVAPSYEQYF. In DNA form, the CDR3 reads TGTGCCAGCAGCCTCTACGGGGTAGCCCCTTCCTACGAGCAGTACTTC.

The genes are TRBV5-1 and TRBJ2-2; D is unresolved. Trimming pared 3 bases from V and 1 base from J, leaving 10 bases between. Looked up from germline, CDR1 is SGHRS and CDR2 is YFSETQ. The CDR3 is 15 amino acids. CDR3 loop: CASSSLGQNTGELFF. Written as DNA, the CDR3 is TGCGCCAGCAGCTCACTCGGGCAGAACACCGGGGAGCTGTTTTTT.

This sequence joins TRBV7-9 and TRBJ1-4; no clear D. Germline values: CDR1 SEHNR, CDR2 FQNEAQ (reference sequence). The CDR3 is 14 amino acids. V shed 0 bases and J shed 4 bases, with 6 bases lying between them. CDR3 sequence: CASSLASYNEKLFF. The CDR3 nucleotides read TGTGCCAGCAGCTTAGCCAGCTATAATGAAAAACTGTTTTTT. Drawing the rest from reference TRBV7-9 and TRBJ1-4, the complete variable domain is DTGVSQNPRHKITKRGQNVTFRCDPISEHNRLYWYRQTLGQGPEFLTYFQNEAQLEKSRLLSDRFSAERPKGSFSTLEIQRTEQGDSAMYLCASSLASYNEKLFFGSGTQLSVL.

The chain combines TRBV7-2 with TRBJ1-5; unclear D gene. Germline values: CDR1 SGHTA, CDR2 FQGNSA. The germline V and J ends were trimmed by 8 bases and 0 bases, with 8 bases remaining between them. This CDR3 region has 13 residues. The CDR3 region is CASAIFSNQPQHF. Written as DNA, the CDR3 is TGTGCCAGCGCAATCTTTAGCAATCAGCCCCAGCATTTT.